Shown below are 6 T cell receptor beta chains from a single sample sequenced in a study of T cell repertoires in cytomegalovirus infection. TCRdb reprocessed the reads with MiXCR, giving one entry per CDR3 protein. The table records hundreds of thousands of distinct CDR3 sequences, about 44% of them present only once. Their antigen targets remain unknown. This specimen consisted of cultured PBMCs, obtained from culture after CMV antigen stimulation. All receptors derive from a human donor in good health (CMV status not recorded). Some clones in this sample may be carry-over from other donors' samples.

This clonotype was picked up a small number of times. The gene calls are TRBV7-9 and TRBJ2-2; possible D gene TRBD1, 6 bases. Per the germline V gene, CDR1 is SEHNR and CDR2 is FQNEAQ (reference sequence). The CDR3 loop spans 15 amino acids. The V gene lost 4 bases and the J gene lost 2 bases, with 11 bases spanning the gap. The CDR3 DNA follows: TGTGCCAGCAGCTGGGACACCCTAAACACCGGGGAGCTGTTTTTT. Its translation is CASSWDTLNTGELFF.

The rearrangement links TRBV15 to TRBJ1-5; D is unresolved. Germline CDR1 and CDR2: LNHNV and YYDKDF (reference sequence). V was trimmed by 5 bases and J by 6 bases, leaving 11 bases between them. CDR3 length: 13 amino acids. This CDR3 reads CATSSVEGQPQHF. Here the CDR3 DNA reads TGTGCCACCAGCTCAGTTGAGGGTCAGCCCCAGCATTTT.

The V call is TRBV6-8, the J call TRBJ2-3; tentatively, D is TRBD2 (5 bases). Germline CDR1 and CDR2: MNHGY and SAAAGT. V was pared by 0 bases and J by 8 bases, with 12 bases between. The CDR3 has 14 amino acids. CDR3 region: CASSYSARTGTQYF. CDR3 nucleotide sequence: TGTGCCAGCAGTTACTCGGCCCGGACTGGTACGCAGTATTTT.

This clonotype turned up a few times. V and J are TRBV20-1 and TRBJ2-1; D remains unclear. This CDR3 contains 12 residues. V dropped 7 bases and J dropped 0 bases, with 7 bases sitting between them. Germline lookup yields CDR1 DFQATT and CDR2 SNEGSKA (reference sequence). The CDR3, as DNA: TGCAGTGTGGAAATCTCCTACAATGAGCAGTTCTTC. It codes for CSVEISYNEQFF.

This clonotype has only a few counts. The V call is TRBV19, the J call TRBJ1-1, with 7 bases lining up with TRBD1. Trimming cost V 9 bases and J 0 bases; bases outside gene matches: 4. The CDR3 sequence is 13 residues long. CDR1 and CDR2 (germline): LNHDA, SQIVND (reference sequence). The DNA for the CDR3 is TGTGCCAGCCGACAGGGTATGAACACTGAAGCTTTCTTT. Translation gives CASRQGMNTEAFF.

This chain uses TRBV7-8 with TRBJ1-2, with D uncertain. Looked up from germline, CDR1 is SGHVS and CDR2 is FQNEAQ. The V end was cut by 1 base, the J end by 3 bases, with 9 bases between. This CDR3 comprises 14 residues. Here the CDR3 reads CASSLGAGDYGYTF. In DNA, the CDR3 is TGTGCCAGCAGCTTAGGGGCGGGCGACTATGGCTACACCTTC.